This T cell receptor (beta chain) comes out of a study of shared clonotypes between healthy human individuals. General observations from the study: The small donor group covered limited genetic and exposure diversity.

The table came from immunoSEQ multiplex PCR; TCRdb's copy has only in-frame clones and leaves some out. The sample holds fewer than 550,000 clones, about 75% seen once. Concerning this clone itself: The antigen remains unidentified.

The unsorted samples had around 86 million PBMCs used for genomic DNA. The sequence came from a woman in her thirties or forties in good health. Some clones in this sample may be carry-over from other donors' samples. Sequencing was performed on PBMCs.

CDR3 amino acids: CASSPGTEAFF. The CDR3 coding sequence is TGTGCCAGCAGCCCTGGAACTGAAGCTTTCTTT. The V gene is TRBV2, the J gene TRBJ1-1; D is ambiguous. CDR1 is SNHLY, CDR2 FYNNEI, per germline. There are 11 residues in the CDR3. Trimming removed 6 bases from V and 5 bases from J, with 7 bases in between.